Listed here is a single T cell receptor (beta chain). Its antigen is not identified. The germline V gene encodes CDR1 KGHSH and CDR2 LQKENI. With V trimmed by 3 bases and J by 4 bases, 9 bases remained unmatched. The CDR3 is 16 residues long. Primers: 60 Vbeta forward and 13 Jbeta reverse. Only in-frame clones appear in the TCRdb table, and some are missing; sequencing was by immunoSEQ multiplex PCR. The data hold about 150,000 clones, with more than 80% observed a single time. This specimen comes from a study of cytomegalovirus exposure and HLA in healthy donors. Study summary: Among over 300 genotyped donors, roughly 80% fell in the Caucasian-associated ancestry cluster.

Study findings and constraints: DRB1 had the most TCR associations and HLA-C the fewest, a later analysis found, with rates varying by HLA locus. In an earlier analysis, most TCR beta V segments were productive about 87% or about 30% of the time. Cytomegalovirus-associated status was assigned to 150 to 200 TCR beta chains.

J is TRBJ2-1 and V is TRBV18; 7 bases match TRBD1. This receptor was identified in a woman aged 40 to 50 in good health and CMV-seropositive. Sample: PBMCs. The CDR3 bases are TGTGCCAGCTCACCTAGGGGGCCCAACCTTTACAATGAGCAGTTCTTC. As protein: CASSPRGPNLYNEQFF.